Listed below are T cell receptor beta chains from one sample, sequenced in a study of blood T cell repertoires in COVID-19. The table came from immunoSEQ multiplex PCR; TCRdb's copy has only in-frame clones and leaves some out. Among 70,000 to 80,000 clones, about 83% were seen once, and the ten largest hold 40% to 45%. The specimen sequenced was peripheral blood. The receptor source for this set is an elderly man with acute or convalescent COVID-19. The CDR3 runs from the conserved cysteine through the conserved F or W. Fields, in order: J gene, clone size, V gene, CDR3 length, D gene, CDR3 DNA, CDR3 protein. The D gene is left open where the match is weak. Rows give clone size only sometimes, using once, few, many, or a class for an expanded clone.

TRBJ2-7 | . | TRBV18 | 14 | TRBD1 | TGTGCCAGCTCAACCGGGACAGGGCCCTACGAGCAGTACTTC | CASSTGTGPYEQYF
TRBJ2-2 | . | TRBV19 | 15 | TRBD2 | TGTGCCAGTAGTACTTCAGCGGGAGGGTCGGGGGAGCTGTTTTTT | CASSTSAGGSGELFF
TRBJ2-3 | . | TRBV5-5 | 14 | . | TGTGCCAGCAGCCTTACAGGGTCCACAGATACGCAGTATTTT | CASSLTGSTDTQYF
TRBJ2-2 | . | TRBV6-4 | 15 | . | TGTGCCAGCCGCTTCTCGGAGGGGGCGAGCGGGGAGCTGTTTTTT | CASRFSEGASGELFF
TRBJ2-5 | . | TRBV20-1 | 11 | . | TGCAGTGCTAGGGGGGGAGAGACCCAGTACTTC | CSARGGETQYF
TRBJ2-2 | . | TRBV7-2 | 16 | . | TGTGCCAGCAGCTTAGACACAGGACCACACACCGGGGAGCTGTTTTTT | CASSLDTGPHTGELFF
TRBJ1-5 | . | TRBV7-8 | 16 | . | TGTGCCAGCAGGGAGGGAGGTGGTAGGAGCAATCAGCCCCAGCATTTT | CASREGGGRSNQPQHF
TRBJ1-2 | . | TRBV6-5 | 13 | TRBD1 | TGTGCCAGCACCTCGACAGGGGACTATGGCTACACCTTC | CASTSTGDYGYTF
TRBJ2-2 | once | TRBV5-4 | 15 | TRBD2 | TGTGCCAGCAGTCGGACTAGCGGGCACACCGGGGAGCTGTTTTTT | CASSRTSGHTGELFF
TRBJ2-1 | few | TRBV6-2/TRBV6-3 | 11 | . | TGTGCCAGCAGCGCACAGGGAGAGCAGTTCTTC | CASSAQGEQFF
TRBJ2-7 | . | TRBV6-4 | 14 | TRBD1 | TGTGCCAGCAGTGACTGCTGGGACAGGGACGAGCAGTACTTC | CASSDCWDRDEQYF
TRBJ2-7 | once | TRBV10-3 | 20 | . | TGTGCCATCAGTGAGTCGATCGACCCACGACAGAGGCCTCACTCCTACGAGCAGTACTTC | CAISESIDPRQRPHSYEQYF
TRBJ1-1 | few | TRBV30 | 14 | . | TGTGCCTGGAGTAGGACAGAAAGTAGGACTGAAGCTTTCTTT | CAWSRTESRTEAFF
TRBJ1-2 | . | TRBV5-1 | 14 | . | TGCGCCAGCAGCTCTGACGAGGGCGTCTATGGCTACACCTTC | CASSSDEGVYGYTF
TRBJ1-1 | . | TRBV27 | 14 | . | TGTGCCAGCAGTTTAACAGGGCGGTTAAGGGAAGCTTTCTTT | CASSLTGRLREAFF
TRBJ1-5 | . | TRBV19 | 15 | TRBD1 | TGTGCCAGTACCCCGAACAGGGGAGAAAATCAGCCCCAGCATTTT | CASTPNRGENQPQHF
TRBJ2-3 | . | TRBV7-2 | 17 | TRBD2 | TGTGCCAGCAGCACTGGACTAGCGGGAGGGCCCACAGATACGCAGTATTTT | CASSTGLAGGPTDTQYF
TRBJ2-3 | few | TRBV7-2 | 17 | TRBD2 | TGTGCCAGCAGCACCTTGACTAGCGTGGACCTCACAGATACGCAGTATTTT | CASSTLTSVDLTDTQYF
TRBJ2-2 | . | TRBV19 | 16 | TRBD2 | TGTGCCAGTAGTAGCCGGACTAGCGGGAGTTCCGGGGAGCTGTTTTTT | CASSSRTSGSSGELFF
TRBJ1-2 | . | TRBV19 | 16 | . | TGTGCCAGTAGTGTCGAACCGGGACAAACGACCAAAGGCTACACCTTC | CASSVEPGQTTKGYTF
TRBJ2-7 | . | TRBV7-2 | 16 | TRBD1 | TGTGCCAGCAGCACCCAGGGACAGGGTATCTCCTACGAGCAGTACTTC | CASSTQGQGISYEQYF
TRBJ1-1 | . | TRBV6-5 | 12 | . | TGTGCCAGCAGTTCGGGTCACACTGAAGCTTTCTTT | CASSSGHTEAFF
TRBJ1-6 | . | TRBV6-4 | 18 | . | TGTGCCAGCAGGGGGAGGGGGGAAAGGTCCTCCTATAATTCACCCCTCCACTTT | CASRGRGERSSYNSPLHF
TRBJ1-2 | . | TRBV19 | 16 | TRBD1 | TGTGCCAGTAGACGAGGGACAGGGGGCTTTGACTATGGCTACACCTTC | CASRRGTGGFDYGYTF
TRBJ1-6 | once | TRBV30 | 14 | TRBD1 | TGTGCCTGGAGGAACAGGGGCTCCAATTCACCCCTCCACTTT | CAWRNRGSNSPLHF
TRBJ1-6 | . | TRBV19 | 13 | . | TGTGCCAGTACCTCGGACTTATTCTCACCCCTCCACTTT | CASTSDLFSPLHF
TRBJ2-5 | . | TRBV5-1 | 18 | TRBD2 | TGCGCCAGCAGCCTAAACCCCGGGACTAGCGGGGGTCAAGAGACCCAGTACTTC | CASSLNPGTSGGQETQYF
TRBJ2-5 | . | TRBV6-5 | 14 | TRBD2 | TGTGCCAGCAGTCGGACTAGCGGGGAAGAGACCCAGTACTTC | CASSRTSGEETQYF
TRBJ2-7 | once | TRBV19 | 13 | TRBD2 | TGTGCCAGTAAACTAGCGGGAGATTACGAGCAGTACTTC | CASKLAGDYEQYF
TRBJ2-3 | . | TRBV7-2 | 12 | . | TGTGCCAGCAGCTGGGGCCAGGATACGCAGTATTTT | CASSWGQDTQYF
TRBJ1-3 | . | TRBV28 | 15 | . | TGTGCCAGCAGTAGGGGTCGGAGCTCTGGAAACACCATATATTTT | CASSRGRSSGNTIYF
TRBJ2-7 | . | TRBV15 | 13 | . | TGTGCCACCAGCGGCGACTCCCCGGACGAGCAGTACTTC | CATSGDSPDEQYF